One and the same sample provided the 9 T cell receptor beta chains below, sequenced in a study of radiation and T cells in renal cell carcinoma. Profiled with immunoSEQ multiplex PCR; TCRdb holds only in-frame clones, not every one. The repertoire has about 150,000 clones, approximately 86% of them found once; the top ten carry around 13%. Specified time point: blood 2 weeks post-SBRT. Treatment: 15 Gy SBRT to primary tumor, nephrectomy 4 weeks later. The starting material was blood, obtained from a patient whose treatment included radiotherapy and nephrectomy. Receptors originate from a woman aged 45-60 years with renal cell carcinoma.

As DNA, the CDR3 is TGTGCCAGCAGCTTAGCGCCCAGCGGGGCCCTAAGGAATACGCAGTATTTT. Translation gives CASSLAPSGALRNTQYF. The chain recombines TRBV7-2 with TRBJ2-3, with 7 bases matching TRBD2. CDR1 SGHTA and CDR2 FQGNSA come from the germline V gene. V lost 0 bases to trimming and J lost 7 bases; unmatched junction nucleotides: 13. The CDR3 is made up of 17 amino acids.

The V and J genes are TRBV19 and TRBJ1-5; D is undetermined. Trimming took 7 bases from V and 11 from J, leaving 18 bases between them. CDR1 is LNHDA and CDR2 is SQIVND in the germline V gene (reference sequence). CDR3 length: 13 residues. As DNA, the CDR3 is TGTGCCAGTAATCAAGGATATCAGTGGGCCCAGCATTTT. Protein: CASNQGYQWAQHF.

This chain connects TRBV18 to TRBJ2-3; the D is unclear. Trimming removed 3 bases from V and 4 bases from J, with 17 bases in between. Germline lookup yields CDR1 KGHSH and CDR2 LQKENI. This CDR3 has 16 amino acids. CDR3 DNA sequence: TGTGCCAGCTCACCTTCCCGCTCCATCCCACCAGATACGCAGTATTTT. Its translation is CASSPSRSIPPDTQYF.

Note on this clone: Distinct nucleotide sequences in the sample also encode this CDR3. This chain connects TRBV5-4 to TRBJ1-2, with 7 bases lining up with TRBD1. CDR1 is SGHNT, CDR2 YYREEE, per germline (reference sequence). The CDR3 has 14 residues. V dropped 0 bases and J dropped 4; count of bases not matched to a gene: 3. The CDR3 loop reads CASSLEGARYGYTF. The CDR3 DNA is TGTGCCAGCAGCTTGGAGGGGGCGCGCTATGGCTACACCTTC.

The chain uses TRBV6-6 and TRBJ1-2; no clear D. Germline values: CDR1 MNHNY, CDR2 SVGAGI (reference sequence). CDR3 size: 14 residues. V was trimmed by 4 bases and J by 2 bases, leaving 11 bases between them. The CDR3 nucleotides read TGTGCCAGCAGTTGGTCCGGGAACAACTATGGCTACACCTTC. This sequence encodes CASSWSGNNYGYTF.

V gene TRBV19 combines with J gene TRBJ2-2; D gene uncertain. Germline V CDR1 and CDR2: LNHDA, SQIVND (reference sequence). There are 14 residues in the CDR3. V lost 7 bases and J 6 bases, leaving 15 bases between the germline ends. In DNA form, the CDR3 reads TGTGCCAGTACCCAAACCTGGGGTTCCGGGGAGCTGTTTTTT. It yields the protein CASTQTWGSGELFF. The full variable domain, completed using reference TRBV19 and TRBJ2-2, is DGGITQSPKYLFRKEGQNVTLSCEQNLNHDAMYWYRQDPGQGLRLIYYSQIVNDFQKGDIAEGYSVSREKKESFPLTVTSAQKNPTAFYLCASTQTWGSGELFFGEGSRLTVL.

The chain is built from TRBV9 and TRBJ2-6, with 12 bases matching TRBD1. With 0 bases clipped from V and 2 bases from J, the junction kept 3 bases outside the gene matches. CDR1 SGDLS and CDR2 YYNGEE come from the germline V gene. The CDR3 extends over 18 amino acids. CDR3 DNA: TGTGCCAGCAGCGTAGGGGGACAGGGGGCCGCTGGGGCCAACGTCCTGACTTTC. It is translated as CASSVGGQGAAGANVLTF.

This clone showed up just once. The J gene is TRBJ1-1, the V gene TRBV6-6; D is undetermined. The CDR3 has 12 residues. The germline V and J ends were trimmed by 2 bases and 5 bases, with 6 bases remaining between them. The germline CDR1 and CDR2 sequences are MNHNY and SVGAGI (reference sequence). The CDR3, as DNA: TGTGCCAGCAGTTACGAGAAGACTGAAGCTTTCTTT. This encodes CASSYEKTEAFF.

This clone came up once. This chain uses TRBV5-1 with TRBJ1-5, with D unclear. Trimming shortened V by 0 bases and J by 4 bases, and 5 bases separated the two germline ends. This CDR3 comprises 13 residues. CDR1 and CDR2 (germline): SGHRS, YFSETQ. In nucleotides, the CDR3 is TGCGCCAGCAGCTTGGGACTGAATCAGCCCCAGCATTTT. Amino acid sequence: CASSLGLNQPQHF.